These 16 T cell receptor beta chains were sequenced from one sample in a study of cytomegalovirus exposure and HLA in healthy donors. Clones were read by immunoSEQ multiplex PCR, and TCRdb kept only the in-frame ones, dropping some. The data hold approximately 71,000 clones, with 91% observed a single time. Source material: PBMCs. These receptors were obtained from a man aged 18 to 29 in good health and CMV-seronegative.

The J gene is TRBJ2-2, the V gene TRBV6-5; 8 bases agree with TRBD2. Losses at the gene ends were 10 bases for V and 0 bases for J; bases not matched to a gene: 4. This CDR3 spans 14 amino acids. Germline CDR1 is MNHEY and CDR2 is SVGAGI. The CDR3 DNA follows: TGTGCCACCACTAGCGGCGCGAACACCGGGGAGCTGTTTTTT. Encoded protein: CATTSGANTGELFF.

This clone has only a few counts. The rearrangement uses TRBV9 and TRBJ2-5, with D tentatively TRBD1 (6 bases). The CDR3 runs 17 residues. With 4 bases removed from V and 1 base from J, the gap between germline ends came to 20 bases. Germline V gene sequence: CDR1 SGDLS, CDR2 YYNGEE. CDR3 sequence: CASSPRKPWTAQETQYF. CDR3 DNA sequence: TGTGCCAGCAGCCCCCGCAAGCCCTGGACAGCCCAAGAGACCCAGTACTTC.

J is TRBJ1-5 and V is TRBV30; tentative D call: TRBD1 (6 bases). Germline V gives CDR1 GTSNPN, CDR2 SVGIG (reference sequence). V shed 0 bases and J shed 6 bases, with 18 bases lying between them. There are 16 residues in the CDR3. The CDR3 loop reads CAWSVDPGAVSQPQHF. CDR3 sequence (DNA): TGTGCCTGGAGTGTAGATCCAGGGGCAGTCAGTCAGCCCCAGCATTTT.

This clone was recorded only once. CDR3 residues: CSARDGGAAFF. In DNA, the CDR3 is TGCAGTGCTAGAGACGGAGGCGCAGCTTTCTTT. The chain links TRBV20-1 to TRBJ1-1, with no clear D. The CDR3 contains 11 residues. Trimming left V 0 bases short and J 10 bases short, with 9 bases between. Germline CDR1 and CDR2: DFQATT and SNEGSKA (reference sequence).

The chain carries TRBV4-2 and TRBJ2-4; TRBD1 is a possible D gene (6 bases). V lost 4 bases and J lost 0, with 13 bases in between. Looked up from germline, CDR1 is LGHNA and CDR2 is YNFKEQ. The CDR3 has 16 residues. CDR3 in DNA: TGTGCCAGCAGCCCGACAGGTCCCCTAGCCAAAAACATTCAGTACTTC. Translation: CASSPTGPLAKNIQYF.

In this sample, this clone turned up once. This rearrangement joins TRBV19 to TRBJ1-5, with D perhaps TRBD1 (6 bases). The germline V gene encodes CDR1 LNHDA and CDR2 SQIVND (reference sequence). V dropped 3 bases and J dropped 3 bases, with 15 bases sitting between them. The CDR3 runs to 16 residues. The CDR3 DNA reads TGTGCCAGTAGTATCTTTTCCACAGGGACCAATCAGCCCCAGCATTTT. It codes for CASSIFSTGTNQPQHF.

As concerns this clone: One end of the junction does not line up with germline, which may come from a read error. V and J are TRBV11-2 and TRBJ1-3; a weak D match, TRBD1 (6 bases). The CDR3 sequence is 14 residues long. Germline CDR1 SGHAT, CDR2 FQNNGV. CDR3 DNA: TGTGCCAGCAACTTAGGGGGGGCTGGAAACACCATATATTTT. This gives the protein CASNLGGAGNTIYF.

This chain connects TRBV7-8 to TRBJ1-5; D ambiguous. CDR3 length: 15 amino acids. Germline V gene lookup returns CDR1 SGHVS and CDR2 FQNEAQ. The V and J ends lost 0 bases and 3 bases respectively, with 9 bases between them. Here the CDR3 DNA reads TGTGCCAGCAGCTTAGCGCAGACTTACAATCAGCCCCAGCATTTT. Residues: CASSLAQTYNQPQHF.

The genes are TRBV9 and TRBJ2-5; 10 positions match TRBD2. Germline trimming cut 0 bases from V and 2 bases from J; bases unmatched to any gene: 4. Looked up from germline, CDR1 is SGDLS and CDR2 is YYNGEE. The CDR3 length is 16 residues. The CDR3 DNA follows: TGTGCCAGCAGCGTAGGGTCTAGCGGGAGTCAAGAGACCCAGTACTTC. This gives the protein CASSVGSSGSQETQYF.

This sequence joins TRBV28 and TRBJ2-7; 7 positions match TRBD1. Trimming cost V 9 bases and J 6 bases; bases outside gene matches: 20. CDR1 is MDHEN and CDR2 is SYDVKM in the germline V gene. CDR3 length: 16 residues. CDR3 coding DNA: TGTGCCAGTGCTGGGGGACAGTCTTGGGGCTCTGGCGAGCAGTACTTC. Translated: CASAGGQSWGSGEQYF.

This sequence joins TRBV5-6 and TRBJ2-1; 10 nucleotides line up with TRBD1. The V gene end was trimmed by 6 bases and the J gene end by 6 bases; junction bases not matched to a gene: 9. The germline CDR1 and CDR2 sequences are SGHDT and YYEEEE. This CDR3 region has 15 residues. CDR3 residues: CASNARDRGPNEQFF. The CDR3 DNA follows: TGTGCCAGCAACGCCCGGGACAGGGGCCCCAATGAGCAGTTCTTC.

The J gene is TRBJ2-5, the V gene TRBV19, with D maybe TRBD1 (5 bases). Trimming left V 4 bases short and J 4 bases short, with 13 bases between. CDR1 is LNHDA, CDR2 SQIVND, per germline (reference sequence). This CDR3 spans 14 amino acids. For the CDR3, the DNA is TGTGCCAGTAGTACCGCAGGGTCCCCAGAGACCCAGTACTTC. It codes for CASSTAGSPETQYF.

The chain has TRBV6-1 and TRBJ2-1; 7 nucleotides line up with TRBD2. CDR1 and CDR2 (germline): MNHNS, SASEGT. The CDR3 has 12 amino acids. Trimming removed 10 bases from V and 8 bases from J; junction bases left unmatched: 8. The CDR3 protein is CATRLAGDEQFF. DNA for the CDR3: TGTGCCACCCGCCTGGCGGGAGATGAGCAGTTCTTC.

The chain recombines TRBV9 with TRBJ1-2; possible D gene TRBD1, 6 bases. The CDR3 is 15 amino acids. Germline values: CDR1 SGDLS, CDR2 YYNGEE. Deletions cut 0 bases from V and 5 bases from J, with 14 bases between. CDR3 loop: CASSVGRGALYGYTF. In nucleotides, the CDR3 is TGTGCCAGCAGCGTAGGGCGGGGGGCGCTTTATGGCTACACCTTC.

The V call is TRBV4-2, the J call TRBJ2-1; TRBD1 is a possible D gene (6 bases). The CDR3 is 21 amino acids. Germline values: CDR1 LGHNA, CDR2 YNFKEQ. V was pared by 4 bases and J by 7 bases, with 35 bases between. In nucleotides, the CDR3 is TGTGCCAGCAGCCGCTGGGTTGTGGGGTTAGGGGGAGTGACTACGAGGAATGAGCAGTTCTTC. Residues: CASSRWVVGLGGVTTRNEQFF.

This clone turned up a few times. CDR3 nucleotide sequence: TGTGCCAGCTCACCGACAGGTTATGAAAAACTGTTTTTT. Its protein is CASSPTGYEKLFF. This chain links TRBV18 with TRBJ1-4; D possibly corresponds to TRBD1 (6 bases). Germline V CDR1 and CDR2: KGHSH, LQKENI. The length of the CDR3 is 13 residues. Between the trimmed V and J ends, which lost 3 bases and 6 bases, there was a span of 8 bases.